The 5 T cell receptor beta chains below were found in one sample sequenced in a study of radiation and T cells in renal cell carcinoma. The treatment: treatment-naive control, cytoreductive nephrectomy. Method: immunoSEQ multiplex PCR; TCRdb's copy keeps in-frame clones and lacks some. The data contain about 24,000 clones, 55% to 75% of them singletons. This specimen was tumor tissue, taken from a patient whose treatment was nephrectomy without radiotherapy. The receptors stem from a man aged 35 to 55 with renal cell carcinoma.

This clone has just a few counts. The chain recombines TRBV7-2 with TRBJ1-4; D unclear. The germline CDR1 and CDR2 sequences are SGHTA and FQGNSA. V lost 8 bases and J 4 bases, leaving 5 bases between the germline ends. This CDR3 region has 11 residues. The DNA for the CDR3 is TGTGCCAGCTACTATAATGAAAAACTGTTTTTT. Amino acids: CASYYNEKLFF.

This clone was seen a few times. CDR3 loop: CASSLAEADTQYF. The CDR3 region has the DNA TGTGCCAGCAGCTTAGCGGAGGCAGATACGCAGTATTTT. The chain recombines TRBV7-7 with TRBJ2-3; weak D call: TRBD2 (5 bases). Germline assignment: CDR1 SSHAT and CDR2 FNYEAQ (reference sequence). The V and J ends lost 0 bases and 4 bases respectively, with 5 bases between them. The CDR3 contains 13 residues. Drawing the rest from reference TRBV7-7 and TRBJ2-3, the complete variable domain is GAGVSQSPRYKVTKRGQDVTLRCDPISSHATLYWYQQALGQGPEFLTYFNYEAQPDKSGLPSDRFSAERPEGSISTLTIQRTEQRDSAMYRCASSLAEADTQYFGPGTRLTVL.

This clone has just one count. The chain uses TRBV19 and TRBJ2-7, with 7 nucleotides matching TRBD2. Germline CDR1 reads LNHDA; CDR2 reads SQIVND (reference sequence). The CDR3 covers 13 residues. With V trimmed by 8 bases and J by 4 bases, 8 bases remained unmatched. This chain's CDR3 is CASGLGSIYEQYF. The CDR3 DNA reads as TGTGCCAGTGGACTAGGTAGTATTTACGAGCAGTACTTC.

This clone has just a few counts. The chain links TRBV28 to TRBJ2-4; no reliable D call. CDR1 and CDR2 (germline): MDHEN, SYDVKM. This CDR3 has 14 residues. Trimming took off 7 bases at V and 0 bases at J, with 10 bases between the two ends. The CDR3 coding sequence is TGTGCCAGCATCCCTTCTATAGCCAAAAACATTCAGTACTTC. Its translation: CASIPSIAKNIQYF. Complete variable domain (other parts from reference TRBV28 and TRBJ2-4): DVKVTQSSRYLVKRTGEKVFLECVQDMDHENMFWYRQDPGLGLRLIYFSYDVKMKEKGDIPEGYSVSREKKERFSLILESASTNQTSMYLCASIPSIAKNIQYFGAGTRLSVL.

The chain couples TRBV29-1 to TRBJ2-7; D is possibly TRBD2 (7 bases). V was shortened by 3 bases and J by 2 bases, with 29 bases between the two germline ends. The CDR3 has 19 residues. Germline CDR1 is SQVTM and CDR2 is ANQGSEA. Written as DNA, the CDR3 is TGCAGCGTTGACAAGGTCGTACAGGGAGGGCGGGGGCAACCCTACGAGCAGTACTTC. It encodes CSVDKVVQGGRGQPYEQYF.